This T cell receptor (beta chain) was sequenced for a study of T cell changes during pregnancy in multiple sclerosis. Libraries were prepared by immunoSEQ multiplex PCR; TCRdb keeps only in-frame clonotypes and omits some of them. The table has more than 60,000 clones, more than 85% seen once. Trimming took 4 bases from V and 4 from J, leaving 7 bases between them. CDR1 is DFQATT and CDR2 is SNEGSKA in the germline V gene (reference sequence). This CDR3 comprises 11 residues. The chain recombines TRBV20-1 with TRBJ2-5; D unclear. The origin of this receptor is a female donor in good health, enrolled as a control in a pregnancy study. The sequencing here drew on CD4+ T cells from peripheral blood mononuclear cells, taken in the third trimester of pregnancy. CDR3 protein: CSATGAETQYF. The CDR3 DNA follows: TGCAGTGCTACTGGAGCAGAGACCCAGTACTTC.